This TCR beta chain was captured by sequencing in a study of patients and donors after allogeneic stem cell transplantation (dated by TCRdb to the early 2020s). Libraries were constructed by RT-PCR. This sample was sequenced with a NextSeq 550. The public reads were reanalyzed by TCRdb: fastp trimming at Q25, MiXCR alignment, in-frame beta chains only. Identical CDR3 protein sequences are pooled into one entry, listed with their most common genes and DNA. Counted in this sample were hundreds of thousands of distinct CDR3 sequences; approximately 16% of them appeared once. The ten largest clones add up to 7% to 7.5% of the sample. Of note for this clonotype: The antigen it recognizes is unknown. No much larger clone is present one base from it, and per-base qualities are unavailable.

The germline ends are 13 bases apart after V is trimmed by 3 bases and J by 7 bases. The CDR3 numbers 13 residues from cysteine through phenylalanine. Only the CDR3 part of the read is kept: 39 bases, read in frame from the first base. The germline V gene (reference sequence) provides CDR1 DFQATT and CDR2 SNEGSKA. Recombination connected TRBV20-1 to TRBJ1-5, with a weak D call of TRBD1 (6 bases match). Sequencing used blood, either unsorted or a sorted T cell fraction (not recorded which). The source of this sequence is a human donor who was either an allogeneic HSCT recipient or a stem cell or donor lymphocyte infusion donor (not recorded which). It is not recorded whose cells these are; they may come from a transplant donor. The CDR3 loop reads CSASSGTLQPQHF. The bases read TGCAGTGCTAGCTCCGGGACACTCCAGCCCCAGCATTTT.